The 8 T cell receptor beta chains presented below share a single source sample, sequenced in a study of blood T cell repertoires in COVID-19. Sequenced by immunoSEQ multiplex PCR; TCRdb stores in-frame clones only, minus some. Of some 200,000 clones listed, roughly 82% are singletons. The source material was peripheral blood. Source of these receptors: a woman aged 40 to 55 who had recovered from COVID-19.

The chain employs TRBV6-6 and TRBJ2-4; D might be TRBD2 (5 bases). The germline V gene encodes CDR1 MNHNY and CDR2 SVGAGI (reference sequence). The ends were cut back, 0 bases at V and 2 bases at J, with 8 bases in the middle. This CDR3 contains 15 residues. CDR3 DNA: TGTGCCAGCAGTTACTCAATCGGGACCAAAAACATTCAGTACTTC. As protein: CASSYSIGTKNIQYF.

The rearrangement links TRBV19 to TRBJ1-5, with D possibly TRBD1 on 6 matching bases. The germline V gene has CDR1 LNHDA and CDR2 SQIVND (reference sequence). The V end was cut by 10 bases, the J end by 2 bases, with 18 bases between. CDR3 size: 15 residues. The CDR3 here is CATLGHMKGNQPQHF. For the CDR3, the DNA is TGTGCCACCCTGGGACATATGAAGGGCAATCAGCCCCAGCATTTT.

The chain recombines TRBV5-5 with TRBJ1-6; possibly TRBD1 for D (5 bases). V was pared by 1 base and J by 11 bases, with 16 bases between. CDR3 size: 15 residues. Looked up from germline, CDR1 is SGHKS and CDR2 is YYEKEE (reference sequence). The CDR3 DNA reads as TGTGCCAGCAGCTTGTGGGGCAATTCAGAGACACCCCTCCACTTT. This sequence encodes CASSLWGNSETPLHF.

This chain links TRBV28 with TRBJ2-3, with D possibly matching TRBD1 (5 bases). Trimming took 4 bases from V and 4 from J, leaving 9 bases between them. This CDR3 is built from 13 residues. Germline V CDR1 and CDR2: MDHEN, SYDVKM. CDR3 amino acids: CASSSAGSDTQYF. DNA for the CDR3: TGTGCCAGCAGTTCTGCAGGGTCAGATACGCAGTATTTT.

The chain links TRBV2 to TRBJ2-7, with TRBD1 matching 8 bases. There are 14 residues in the CDR3. V shed 6 bases and J 0 bases; nucleotides not matched to a gene: 4. Germline V gene sequence: CDR1 SNHLY, CDR2 FYNNEI. The CDR3 region has the DNA TGTGCCAGCAGGACTACAGGGGGCTCCTACGAGCAGTACTTC. Translation: CASRTTGGSYEQYF.

The chain employs TRBV7-9 and TRBJ2-7; TRBD1 is a possible D gene (6 bases). CDR3 length: 14 amino acids. The V and J ends lost 1 base and 1 base respectively, with 8 bases between them. Germline V gene lookup returns CDR1 SEHNR and CDR2 FQNEAQ (reference sequence). CDR3 region: CASSLGQASYEQYF. The CDR3 bases are TGTGCCAGCAGCTTAGGACAGGCTTCCTACGAGCAGTACTTC.

The rearrangement links TRBV7-8 to TRBJ2-5, with D possibly matching TRBD1 (5 bases). The germline V gene has CDR1 SGHVS and CDR2 FQNEAQ. The CDR3 totals 13 residues. V lost 5 bases and J lost 1, with 8 bases in between. In DNA, the CDR3 is TGTGCCAGCAGCGTCGACAGCCAAGAGACCCAGTACTTC. This translates into CASSVDSQETQYF. Based on the CDR3 plus reference TRBV7-8 and TRBJ2-5, the full variable domain is GAGVSQSPRYKVAKRGQDVALRCDPISGHVSLFWYQQALGQGPEFLTYFQNEAQLDKSGLPSDRFFAERPEGSVSTLKIQRTQQEDSAVYLCASSVDSQETQYFGPGTRLLVL.

A few counts support this clone. This chain uses TRBV12-1 with TRBJ2-7; the table calls TRBD1, which could not be checked here. TRBV12-1 is shown as a pseudogene. CDR3 length: 12 amino acids. The CDR3 region is CASSGKYYEQYF. Here the CDR3 DNA reads TGTGCCAGCAGCGGCAAATACTACGAGCAGTACTTC.